One and the same sample provided the 18 T cell receptor beta chains below, sequenced in a study of blood T cell repertoires in COVID-19. The data were produced by immunoSEQ multiplex PCR, yet TCRdb's version contains in-frame clones alone and is incomplete. The sample has some 290,000 clones, 90% seen once. Source material: peripheral blood. The receptors originated from a woman between 40 and 50 years old with COVID-19, enrolled during active disease.

The chain couples TRBV28 to TRBJ1-5; the D gene is possibly TRBD1 (5 bases). V lost 4 bases and J 11 bases, leaving 9 bases between the germline ends. CDR1 MDHEN and CDR2 SYDVKM come from the germline V gene. The CDR3 consists of 11 residues. The CDR3 is CASSSGSAQHF. The CDR3 nucleotides read TGTGCCAGCAGTTCAGGGTCGGCCCAGCATTTT. The entire variable domain, with the rest obtained from reference TRBV28 and TRBJ1-5, is as follows: DVKVTQSSRYLVKRTGEKVFLECVQDMDHENMFWYRQDPGLGLRLIYFSYDVKMKEKGDIPEGYSVSREKKERFSLILESASTNQTSMYLCASSSGSAQHFGDGTRLSIL.

This clone has just a few counts. The genes are TRBV18 and TRBJ2-7; 10 bases fit TRBD1. CDR3 length: 18 residues. Germline CDR1 is KGHSH and CDR2 is LQKENI. V dropped 1 base and J dropped 1; count of bases not matched to a gene: 10. The CDR3 DNA reads as TGTGCCAGCTCACCACTTGGGATGGGACAGGGGACTTCCTACGAGCAGTACTTC. Translated, it gives CASSPLGMGQGTSYEQYF.

V is TRBV15 and J is TRBJ1-5, with 11 bases aligning to TRBD1. V gave up 8 bases and J gave up 0 bases; unmatched junction bases: 18. The CDR3 runs 20 residues. CDR1 is LNHNV and CDR2 is YYDKDF in the germline V gene (reference sequence). The CDR3 sequence: CATSPKPGQGVSASNQPQHF. CDR3 DNA: TGTGCCACCTCCCCAAAGCCGGGACAGGGGGTATCAGCTAGCAATCAGCCCCAGCATTTT. Full variable domain (missing parts from reference TRBV15 and TRBJ1-5): DAMVIQNPRYQVTQFGKPVTLSCSQTLNHNVMYWYQQKSSQAPKLLFHYYDKDFNNEADTPDNFQSRRPNTSFCFLDIRSPGLGDTAMYLCATSPKPGQGVSASNQPQHFGDGTRLSIL.

This chain connects TRBV28 to TRBJ1-1; D gene ambiguous. Germline CDR1 MDHEN, CDR2 SYDVKM. V lost 2 bases to trimming and J lost 7 bases, with 8 bases between them. This CDR3 region has 12 residues. The CDR3 DNA sequence: TGTGCCAGCAGTTTACTGGGGAGTGAAGCTTTCTTT. Translating it yields CASSLLGSEAFF.

The V and J genes are TRBV3-1 (or the pseudogene TRBV3-2) and TRBJ2-7; TRBD1 aligns across 9 bases. The CDR3 is made up of 15 amino acids. V was pared by 3 bases and J by 9 bases, with 12 bases of the junction left unmatched. Germline CDR1 is LGHDT and CDR2 is YNNKEL (reference sequence). The CDR3 DNA sequence: TGTGCCAGCAGCCAGCCCGCCGGGACAGGGACGTGGCAGTACTTC. Its translation: CASSQPAGTGTWQYF.

This chain links TRBV27 with TRBJ1-6; D gene ambiguous. The V gene lost 7 bases and the J gene lost 8 bases, with 15 bases spanning the gap. Germline CDR1 reads MNHEY; CDR2 reads SMNVEV (reference sequence). CDR3 length: 14 amino acids. The CDR3 bases are TGTGCCAGCACCCCCCTTTCGGTAGATTCACCCCTCCACTTT. Its translation is CASTPLSVDSPLHF.

The chain employs TRBV4-1 and TRBJ2-1, with unresolved D. Per the germline V gene, CDR1 is MGHRA and CDR2 is YSYEKL. V gave up 1 base and J gave up 7 bases, with 14 bases separating them. The CDR3 has 15 residues. The CDR3 sequence is CASSQGPAGPNEQFF. The CDR3 nucleotides read TGCGCCAGCAGCCAAGGACCGGCAGGCCCTAATGAGCAGTTCTTC.

The rearrangement uses TRBV3-1 (or the pseudogene TRBV3-2) and TRBJ2-7; D gene uncertain. CDR1 is LGHDT and CDR2 is YNNKEL in the germline V gene (reference sequence). V lost 3 bases and J lost 7, with 16 bases in between. The CDR3 sequence is 14 residues long. The CDR3 spells CASSHKTHLGEQYF. CDR3 coding DNA: TGTGCCAGCAGCCACAAAACCCATCTCGGGGAGCAGTACTTC.

The chain uses TRBV13 and TRBJ1-6, with D tentatively TRBD1 (5 bases). Trimming cost V 5 bases and J 9 bases, with 11 bases left between them. Germline CDR1 reads PRHDT; CDR2 reads FYEKMQ (reference sequence). The CDR3 is 13 residues long. The CDR3: CASSQDSFSPLHF. CDR3 in DNA: TGTGCCAGCAGCCAAGACAGTTTTTCACCCCTCCACTTT.

The V gene is TRBV7-8, the J gene TRBJ2-7; the D gene is possibly TRBD1 (8 bases). Deletions cut 2 bases from V and 0 bases from J, with 14 bases between. CDR1 SGHVS and CDR2 FQNEAQ come from the germline V gene. The CDR3 is 16 residues long. DNA of the CDR3: TGTGCCAGCAGCTTAAGACAGGGGACTATCTCCTACGAGCAGTACTTC. Translated: CASSLRQGTISYEQYF.

The genes are TRBV30 and TRBJ1-4; the match to TRBD1 covers 7 bases. The CDR3 is made up of 14 amino acids. Germline CDR1 GTSNPN, CDR2 SVGIG (reference sequence). J lost 5 bases, V lost 0 bases, and 3 bases had no gene match. CDR3 DNA: TGTGCCTGGAGTGTACAGGGGCTAAATGAAAAACTGTTTTTT. Amino acid sequence: CAWSVQGLNEKLFF. The whole variable domain, remainder taken from reference TRBV30 and TRBJ1-4, is SQTIHQWPATLVQPVGSPLSLECTVEGTSNPNLYWYRQAAGRGLQLLFYSVGIGQISSEVPQNLSASRPQDRQFILSSKKLLLSDSGFYLCAWSVQGLNEKLFFGSGTQLSVL.

The chain couples TRBV6-2 or TRBV6-3 to TRBJ2-3; 9 bases agree with TRBD2. Losses at the gene ends were 2 bases for V and 4 bases for J; bases not matched to a gene: 4. CDR3 length: 15 residues. CDR1 is MNHEY and CDR2 is SVGEGT in the germline V gene. The CDR3 sequence: CASSYRREGADTQYF. The CDR3 nucleotides are TGTGCCAGCAGTTACCGGCGGGAGGGTGCAGATACGCAGTATTTT.

The chain is built from TRBV6-5 and TRBJ2-2; the D gene is possibly TRBD2 (6 bases). This CDR3 spans 15 amino acids. V shed 5 bases and J shed 5 bases, with 15 bases lying between them. Germline V gene sequence: CDR1 MNHEY, CDR2 SVGAGI. The CDR3 nucleotides are TGTGCCAGCAGTCCCCGGGAGAGTTATACCGGGGAGCTGTTTTTT. Protein product: CASSPRESYTGELFF.

This chain connects TRBV14 to TRBJ2-5; D possibly corresponds to TRBD2 (5 bases). V lost 4 bases to trimming and J lost 1 base, with 13 bases between them. This CDR3 is built from 15 residues. CDR1 and CDR2 (germline): SGHDN, FVKESK. CDR3 DNA: TGTGCCAGCAGCCCCTACCGGGAACCCCAAGAGACCCAGTACTTC. It encodes CASSPYREPQETQYF.

The J gene is TRBJ2-1, the V gene TRBV9; tentatively, D is TRBD2 (5 bases). The V gene lost 2 bases and the J gene lost 1 base, with 16 bases spanning the gap. The CDR3 is 17 residues long. Germline V gene lookup returns CDR1 SGDLS and CDR2 YYNGEE. The CDR3 coding sequence is TGTGCCAGCAGCGTCCGTTCCCTTGGGAGTTCCTACAATGAGCAGTTCTTC. Its protein product is CASSVRSLGSSYNEQFF.

This rearrangement joins TRBV28 to TRBJ1-2; the D is unclear. This CDR3 is 14 amino acids long. The V end lost 10 bases, the J end lost 5 bases, and 20 bases lay between the germline ends. The V gene's germline CDR1 is MDHEN and CDR2 SYDVKM. CDR3 bases: TGTGCCACCTTGGACCCCGGGAGGACTTATGGCTACACCTTC. Translating gives CATLDPGRTYGYTF.

This chain links TRBV4-3 with TRBJ1-4; no clear D. Germline V gives CDR1 LGHNA, CDR2 YSLEER. Trimming stripped 4 bases from V and 7 bases from J, with 10 bases between. There are 13 residues in the CDR3. CDR3 nucleotide sequence: TGCGCCAGCAGCCCGCCAACGGGTGAAAAACTGTTTTTT. This encodes CASSPPTGEKLFF.

The chain uses TRBV10-2 and TRBJ2-1, with TRBD2 matching 8 bases. The CDR3 length is 15 residues. V gave up 2 bases and J gave up 3 bases; unmatched junction bases: 3. The germline gives CDR1 WSHSY, CDR2 SAAADI. CDR3 DNA sequence: TGCGCCAGCAGTGAGGTGACTAGCGTCTACAATGAGCAGTTCTTC. Translated, it gives CASSEVTSVYNEQFF.